A single sample is the source of the 4 T cell receptor beta chains below, sequenced in a study of T cell repertoires in ileal Crohn's disease. The data were produced by immunoSEQ multiplex PCR, yet TCRdb's version contains in-frame clones alone and is incomplete. The sample consists of 16,000 or so clones, 80% to 90% of them appearing once. Sequenced sample: ileal tissue. The receptors were gathered from an adult with Crohn's disease.

The chain combines TRBV4-2 with TRBJ2-7; 7 bases align to TRBD2. Germline V CDR1 and CDR2: LGHNA, YNFKEQ. Unmatched junction bases numbered 8, after V lost 0 bases and J lost 3 bases. The CDR3 extends over 16 amino acids. The CDR3 coding sequence is TGTGCCAGCAGCCAAGAACCGGGAGGACCGGGCTACGAGCAGTACTTC. Protein product: CASSQEPGGPGYEQYF.

This clone showed up just once. This chain joins TRBV2 and TRBJ1-4; TRBD1 agrees at 7 bases. The CDR3 is made up of 15 amino acids. J gave up 0 bases and V 6 bases, and 4 bases lay outside the gene matches. Germline loops: CDR1 SNHLY, CDR2 FYNNEI. CDR3 amino acids: CASRGTDATNEKLFF. The CDR3 DNA is TGTGCCAGCAGGGGGACAGACGCAACTAATGAAAAACTGTTTTTT.

The chain has TRBV2 and TRBJ2-7; perhaps TRBD2 as D (5 bases). The CDR3 has 17 amino acids. V shed 1 base and J shed 0 bases, with 16 bases lying between them. From germline, CDR1 is SNHLY and CDR2 FYNNEI. The CDR3: CASSEEVSETNSYEQYF. CDR3 bases: TGTGCCAGCAGTGAAGAGGTTTCGGAGACTAACTCCTACGAGCAGTACTTC.

V gene TRBV20-1 combines with J gene TRBJ2-7; D uncertain. From germline, CDR1 is DFQATT and CDR2 SNEGSKA (reference sequence). The CDR3 contains 11 residues. V lost 3 bases to trimming and J lost 4 bases, with 7 bases between them. The CDR3 DNA sequence: TGCAGTGCTAGCGGAGATTACGAGCAGTACTTC. Translation: CSASGDYEQYF.